This TCR beta chain was sequenced during a study of blood T cell repertoires in COVID-19. For the study at large: T cells, B-cell-depleted T cells, or PBMCs provided the cDNA or gDNA that served as material.

The length of the CDR3 is 17 residues. V trimming: 5 bases; J trimming: 2 bases; junction bases outside the gene matches: 13. Per germline, CDR1 SEHNR and CDR2 FQNEAQ (reference sequence). Generated by immunoSEQ multiplex PCR, the TCRdb table keeps only in-frame clones and is missing some. The sample lists about 120,000 clones; over 75% were seen once. The chain employs TRBV7-9 and TRBJ1-1, with 8 bases lining up with TRBD1. The material sequenced was peripheral blood. The receptor comes from a man in his fifties or sixties with acute or convalescent COVID-19. CDR3 nucleotide sequence: TGTGCCAGCAGCGACGGAAGTCGGACAGGGATTAACACTGAAGCTTTCTTT. Its translation is CASSDGSRTGINTEAFF. The full variable domain, with the rest looked up from reference TRBV7-9 and TRBJ1-1, is DTGVSQNPRHKITKRGQNVTFRCDPISEHNRLYWYRQTLGQGPEFLTYFQNEAQLEKSRLLSDRFSAERPKGSFSTLEIQRTEQGDSAMYLCASSDGSRTGINTEAFFGQGTRLTVV.